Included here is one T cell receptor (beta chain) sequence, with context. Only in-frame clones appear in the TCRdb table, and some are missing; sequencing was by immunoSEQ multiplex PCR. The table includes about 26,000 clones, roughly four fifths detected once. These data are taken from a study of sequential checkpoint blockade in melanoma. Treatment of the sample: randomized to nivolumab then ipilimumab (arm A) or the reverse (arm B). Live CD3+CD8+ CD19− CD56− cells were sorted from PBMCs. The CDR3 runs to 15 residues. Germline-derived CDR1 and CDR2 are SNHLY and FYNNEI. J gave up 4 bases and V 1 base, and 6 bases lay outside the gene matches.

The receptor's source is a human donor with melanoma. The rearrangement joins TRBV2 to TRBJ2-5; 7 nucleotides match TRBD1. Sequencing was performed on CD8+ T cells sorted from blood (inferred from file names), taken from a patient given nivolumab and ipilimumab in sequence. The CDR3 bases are TGTGCCAGCAGTGAAGGGGGGACAGTGGGAGAGACCCAGTACTTC. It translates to CASSEGGTVGETQYF.